Presented here are 24 T cell receptor beta chains from one specimen sequenced in a study of blood T cell repertoires in COVID-19. Sequencing was performed with immunoSEQ multiplex PCR; in TCRdb, only in-frame clones are kept and a portion is missing. The table shows about 360,000 clones, with approximately 88% occurring only once. Material: PBMCs or T cells enriched from blood (not recorded which). The receptors come from a woman aged 40-49 years with acute COVID-19.

V is TRBV19 and J is TRBJ1-6, with 10 nucleotides matching TRBD1. Germline CDR1 and CDR2: LNHDA and SQIVND (reference sequence). The CDR3 is 16 amino acids. With 3 bases clipped from V and 9 bases from J, the junction kept 8 bases outside the gene matches. CDR3 loop: CASSMGQGWHSSPLHF. The CDR3 DNA is TGTGCCAGTAGTATGGGACAGGGGTGGCACAGTTCACCCCTCCACTTT.

The chain recombines TRBV3-1 (or the pseudogene TRBV3-2) with TRBJ1-2; no clear D gene. V was pared by 4 bases and J by 4 bases, with 16 bases between. Germline CDR1 reads LGHDT; CDR2 reads YNNKEL (reference sequence). This CDR3 is 15 amino acids long. The CDR3, as DNA: TGTGCCAGCAGCCCAGAAGCGGATAACTTCTATGGCTACACCTTC. It is translated as CASSPEADNFYGYTF.

The chain uses TRBV19 and TRBJ1-1, with no clear D. V lost 5 bases and J 5 bases, leaving 12 bases between the germline ends. CDR1 is LNHDA, CDR2 SQIVND, per germline (reference sequence). The CDR3 length is 13 residues. This CDR3 reads CASSSRIGTEAFF. The CDR3 DNA sequence: TGTGCCAGTAGTTCACGAATCGGGACTGAAGCTTTCTTT. The complete variable domain, with remaining parts taken from reference TRBV19 and TRBJ1-1, reads DGGITQSPKYLFRKEGQNVTLSCEQNLNHDAMYWYRQDPGQGLRLIYYSQIVNDFQKGDIAEGYSVSREKKESFPLTVTSAQKNPTAFYLCASSSRIGTEAFFGQGTRLTVV.

V and J are TRBV4-1 and TRBJ2-7, with D maybe TRBD1 (6 bases). This CDR3 region has 14 residues. Germline V CDR1 and CDR2: MGHRA, YSYEKL. Trimming took 4 bases from V and 0 from J, leaving 10 bases between them. CDR3 loop: CASSRGDNSYEQYF. Written as DNA, the CDR3 is TGCGCCAGCAGCCGAGGGGACAACTCCTACGAGCAGTACTTC.

The chain couples TRBV6-6 to TRBJ2-7; 10 bases fit TRBD2. V shed 2 bases and J 3 bases; nucleotides not matched to a gene: 4. This CDR3 comprises 15 residues. Germline V gives CDR1 MNHNY, CDR2 SVGAGI (reference sequence). CDR3 residues: CASSYASGGDYEQYF. The CDR3 DNA sequence: TGTGCCAGCAGTTACGCTAGCGGGGGCGACTACGAGCAGTACTTC.

The chain carries TRBV27 and TRBJ1-2, with 8 bases lining up with TRBD1. V dropped 3 bases and J dropped 5; count of bases not matched to a gene: 17. The germline V gene has CDR1 MNHEY and CDR2 SMNVEV (reference sequence). This CDR3 spans 18 amino acids. The CDR3 nucleotides are TGTGCCAGCAGTTTCCTGGGAGGGCGGACAGGGAGTTTTTATGGCTACACCTTC. It translates to CASSFLGGRTGSFYGYTF.

This rearrangement joins TRBV5-1 to TRBJ2-2; D call uncertain. This CDR3 region has 12 residues. V dropped 2 bases and J dropped 6 bases, with 5 bases sitting between them. Germline V CDR1 and CDR2: SGHRS, YFSETQ. This CDR3 is CASSFDSGELFF. In DNA, the CDR3 is TGCGCCAGCAGCTTCGACTCCGGGGAGCTGTTTTTT.

V and J are TRBV5-8 and TRBJ1-2; D is undetermined. Deletions cut 2 bases from V and 5 bases from J, with 10 bases between. CDR1 SGHTS and CDR2 YDEGEE come from the germline V gene. The CDR3 spans 13 residues. For the CDR3, the DNA is TGTGCCAGCAGCTTAGGGAGAGCTTATGGCTACACCTTC. Translation: CASSLGRAYGYTF.

The chain employs TRBV27 and TRBJ2-7, with 8 bases fitting TRBD2. V trimming: 5 bases; J trimming: 7 bases; junction bases outside the gene matches: 7. Germline V gene data show CDR1 as MNHEY and CDR2 as SMNVEV (reference sequence). The CDR3 is 13 amino acids. CDR3: CASSPGLAGEQYF. The CDR3 DNA follows: TGTGCCAGCAGTCCCGGTTTAGCGGGGGAGCAGTACTTC.

This clone came up once. The genes are TRBV25-1 and TRBJ1-2; D ambiguous. Per germline, CDR1 MGHDK and CDR2 SYGVNS. The germline V and J ends were trimmed by 3 bases and 8 bases, with 16 bases remaining between them. The CDR3 runs to 14 residues. The CDR3 DNA reads TGTGCCAGCAGTGACAACCGGGAATTTGGCGGCTACACCTTC. Translating it yields CASSDNREFGGYTF.

The chain has TRBV12-5 and TRBJ2-2, with 7 bases lining up with TRBD2. Germline CDR1 reads LGHNT; CDR2 reads FRNRAP. The length of the CDR3 is 14 residues. V trimming: 6 bases; J trimming: 4 bases; junction bases outside the gene matches: 5. The CDR3 coding sequence is TGTGCTAGTGGATGGTCGGGGGGCACCGGGGAGCTGTTTTTT. It encodes CASGWSGGTGELFF.

The V call is TRBV4-1, the J call TRBJ1-2; weak D call: TRBD1 (5 bases). CDR1 is MGHRA, CDR2 YSYEKL, per germline. The V and J ends lost 1 base and 6 bases respectively, with 15 bases between them. The CDR3 loop spans 15 amino acids. CDR3 nucleotide sequence: TGCGCCAGCAGCCAAGGCCAGGGAAGTACCCATGGCTACACCTTC. It specifies CASSQGQGSTHGYTF.

The rearrangement uses TRBV19 and TRBJ2-2, with 7 positions matching TRBD2. The junction had 6 bases not matched to a gene; V was cut back by 4 bases and J by 4 bases. There are 15 residues in the CDR3. CDR1 and CDR2 (germline): LNHDA, SQIVND (reference sequence). CDR3 sequence: CASSTPGRGTGELFF. DNA for the CDR3: TGTGCCAGTAGTACCCCGGGGAGGGGCACCGGGGAGCTGTTTTTT.

The J gene is TRBJ2-5, the V gene TRBV3-1 (or the pseudogene TRBV3-2); D might be TRBD2 (6 bases). The CDR3 loop spans 16 amino acids. The V gene's germline CDR1 is LGHDT and CDR2 YNNKEL (reference sequence). Trimming left V 0 bases short and J 0 bases short, with 11 bases between. The CDR3 protein is CASSQEHTGDQETQYF. For the CDR3, the DNA is TGTGCCAGCAGCCAAGAGCATACGGGGGACCAAGAGACCCAGTACTTC.

J is TRBJ2-6 and V is TRBV12-3 or TRBV12-4; D possibly corresponds to TRBD1 (5 bases). V was shortened by 3 bases and J by 6 bases, with 6 bases between the two germline ends. This CDR3 has 13 residues. The CDR3 protein is CASSLGQANVLTF. The CDR3 region has the DNA TGTGCCAGCAGTTTGGGGCAGGCCAACGTCCTGACTTTC.

The DNA of the CDR3 is TGTGCCAGCAGTGCTGGACAGGGGGCAGAAGGAAACACCATATATTTT. This gives the protein CASSAGQGAEGNTIYF. The chain is built from TRBV2 and TRBJ1-3, with 11 bases lining up with TRBD1. Germline V lookup: CDR1 SNHLY, CDR2 FYNNEI. The CDR3 runs to 16 residues. The junction had 6 bases not matched to a gene; V was cut back by 4 bases and J by 4 bases. The entire variable domain, with the rest obtained from reference TRBV2 and TRBJ1-3, is as follows: EPEVTQTPSHQVTQMGQEVILRCVPISNHLYFYWYRQILGQKVEFLVSFYNNEISEKSEIFDDQFSVERPDGSNFTLKIRSTKLEDSAMYFCASSAGQGAEGNTIYFGEGSWLTVV.

The V gene is TRBV4-1, the J gene TRBJ2-3; tentatively, D is TRBD2 (6 bases). CDR1 MGHRA and CDR2 YSYEKL come from the germline V gene. Trimming took off 4 bases at V and 0 bases at J, with 14 bases between the two ends. The CDR3 totals 16 residues. The CDR3 here is CASSPTLAGSTDTQYF. As DNA, the CDR3 is TGCGCCAGCAGCCCCACGCTGGCGGGGAGCACAGATACGCAGTATTTT.

V usage is TRBV11-2 and J usage is TRBJ2-7, with 7 bases fitting TRBD2. The V gene's germline CDR1 is SGHAT and CDR2 FQNNGV. J was trimmed by 2 bases and V by 4 bases; bases with no gene match: 8. This CDR3 has 15 amino acids. The DNA of the CDR3 is TGTGCCAGCAGCTCAGGCGGGACTAATCCCTACGAGCAGTACTTC. Protein sequence: CASSSGGTNPYEQYF.

The chain joins TRBV19 to TRBJ2-5; 10 nucleotides line up with TRBD2. The CDR3 length is 15 residues. Germline V gene sequence: CDR1 LNHDA, CDR2 SQIVND (reference sequence). J lost 4 bases, V lost 5 bases, and 7 bases had no gene match. DNA of the CDR3: TGTGCCAGTAGTTGGAGCGGGGGGGCGGCAGAGACCCAGTACTTC. It is translated as CASSWSGGAAETQYF.

This clone appeared a single time. The V and J genes are TRBV7-8 and TRBJ2-3, with TRBD1 matching over 12 bases. The CDR3 covers 16 residues. Germline V gene data show CDR1 as SGHVS and CDR2 as FQNEAQ. The V gene end was trimmed by 1 base and the J gene end by 5 bases; junction bases not matched to a gene: 4. CDR3 amino acids: CASSLGDRGPQDTQYF. CDR3 in DNA: TGTGCCAGCAGCTTAGGGGACAGGGGGCCCCAAGATACGCAGTATTTT. The full variable domain, in which reference TRBV7-8 and TRBJ2-3 provide the parts outside the CDR3, is GAGVSQSPRYKVAKRGQDVALRCDPISGHVSLFWYQQALGQGPEFLTYFQNEAQLDKSGLPSDRFFAERPEGSVSTLKIQRTQQEDSAVYLCASSLGDRGPQDTQYFGPGTRLTVL.

The chain joins TRBV27 to TRBJ2-2; 9 nucleotides match TRBD1. The CDR3 spans 17 residues. Unmatched junction bases numbered 13, after V lost 4 bases and J lost 7 bases. Germline CDR1 and CDR2: MNHEY and SMNVEV (reference sequence). The CDR3 loop reads CASSSPGQGLRGGELFF. CDR3 DNA: TGTGCCAGCAGTTCCCCGGGACAGGGACTTCGTGGCGGGGAGCTGTTTTTT.

This clone was picked up one time. This rearrangement joins TRBV12-5 to TRBJ2-1; 11 bases line up with TRBD2. V shed 5 bases and J 9 bases; nucleotides not matched to a gene: 6. The germline V gene has CDR1 LGHNT and CDR2 FRNRAP. The CDR3 has 14 residues. This CDR3 is CASGNSGGASEQFF. The CDR3 coding sequence is TGTGCTAGTGGTAATAGCGGGGGGGCCAGTGAGCAGTTCTTC.

The sample holds one count of this clone. The chain uses TRBV2 and TRBJ1-5; perhaps TRBD1 as D (5 bases). Trimming shortened V by 2 bases and J by 4 bases, and 9 bases separated the two germline ends. Germline values: CDR1 SNHLY, CDR2 FYNNEI. The CDR3 sequence is 14 residues long. CDR3 DNA: TGTGCCAGCAGTGAAAGGGCAGGGAATCAGCCCCAGCATTTT. This gives the protein CASSERAGNQPQHF.

V usage is TRBV3-1 (or the pseudogene TRBV3-2) and J usage is TRBJ2-7; perhaps TRBD2 as D (5 bases). Per germline, CDR1 LGHDT and CDR2 YNNKEL (reference sequence). The CDR3 loop spans 15 amino acids. Trimming removed 0 bases from V and 2 bases from J, with 11 bases in between. The CDR3 sequence: CASSQDEGWTYEQYF. CDR3 DNA: TGTGCCAGCAGCCAAGATGAGGGATGGACCTACGAGCAGTACTTC.